The 17 T cell receptor beta chains given below trace back to one sample, sequenced in a study of regulatory T cells in long-lasting Graves disease (dated by TCRdb to 2020 to 2022). Sample time point, as interpreted from the label and publication: newly diagnosed GD, antithyroid drugs for less than 3 months. For both TCR sequencing and RNA sequencing, RNA was extracted from PBMCs in TRIzol. Libraries were constructed by multiplex PCR. The instrument given in TCRdb is Illumina HiSeq 4000. To build TCR beta libraries, CDR3 regions were amplified by Arm-PCR using iRepertoire HTBI primers. TCRdb reran the public reads through fastp at Q25 and MiXCR, keeping productive beta chains. Merged by CDR3 protein, the rows form single entries marked with the most common genes and DNA. This sample holds some 250,000 distinct CDR3 sequences; approximately 20% were observed only once. The top ten clonotypes cover 11% to 15% of the sample.

These same records also appear under a second study, on T cells in Graves' hyperthyroidism and ophthalmopathy.

Here the sequenced sample was peripheral blood mononuclear cells (PBMCs), taken at new diagnosis, from a patient treated with antithyroid drugs. All receptors come from a woman aged 30 to 39 with Graves disease. Donor details come from another sample of the same person, matched by shared clones.

Comment on this clonotype: This sequence is one base from a far larger clone and is likely a read error. Because it lacks the conserved phenylalanine or tryptophan at the end, this CDR3 is likely a read error. This chain joins TRBV7-3 and TRBJ2-3, with D tentatively TRBD2 (6 bases). V lost 5 bases and J lost 3, with 18 bases in between. The CDR3 runs 16 residues. Germline-derived CDR1 and CDR2 are SGHTA and FQGTGA. The CDR3 loop reads CASSDLAGGVTDTQYI. CDR3 DNA sequence: TGTGCCAGCAGCGACCTCGCCGGGGGAGTGACAGATACGCAGTATATT.

This chain joins TRBV7-3 and TRBJ1-2, with 9 nucleotides matching TRBD1. The ends lost 5 bases at V and 8 bases at J; junction bases unmatched: 9. The CDR3 length is 14 residues. Looked up from germline, CDR1 is SGHTA and CDR2 is FQGTGA. This chain's CDR3 is CASSPRDREPGYTF. CDR3 coding DNA: TGTGCCAGCAGCCCCAGGGACAGGGAGCCCGGCTACACCTTC.

This clonotype was picked up one time. Sequence at one end of the junction differs from germline and may be a read error. The chain links TRBV4-1 to TRBJ2-1; D possibly corresponds to TRBD2 (6 bases). The CDR3 has 16 amino acids. Germline V gene data show CDR1 as MGHRA and CDR2 as YSYEKL. CDR3 in amino acids: CASSEEPGLGYNEQFF. The CDR3 DNA follows: TGCGCCAGCAGCGAAGAGCCGGGACTGGGATACAATGAGCAGTTCTTC.

This clonotype occurred many times. The chain combines TRBV20-1 with TRBJ2-7, with D possibly TRBD1 on 6 matching bases. CDR1 DFQATT and CDR2 SNEGSKA come from the germline V gene (reference sequence). This CDR3 spans 15 amino acids. Between the trimmed V and J ends, which lost 1 base and 1 base, there was a span of 14 bases. The CDR3 reads CSARAQQGFSYEQYF. The CDR3 region has the DNA TGCAGTGCTAGAGCTCAGCAGGGGTTTTCCTACGAGCAGTACTTC.

This clonotype has a count of ten or more. The gene calls are TRBV10-2 and TRBJ2-7; perhaps TRBD1 as D (5 bases). The CDR3 runs to 14 residues. Germline V gene data show CDR1 as WSHSY and CDR2 as SAAADI. V gave up 1 base and J gave up 0 bases, with 7 bases separating them. Written as DNA, the CDR3 is TGCGCCAGCAGTGAGTGGGGCGCCTCCTACGAGCAGTACTTC. Translated: CASSEWGASYEQYF.

This clonotype came up a few times. This chain connects TRBV9 to TRBJ1-2; 11 bases fit TRBD1. Germline-derived CDR1 and CDR2 are SGDLS and YYNGEE. V was pared by 3 bases and J by 6 bases, with 1 base of the junction left unmatched. The CDR3 has 13 residues. In nucleotides, the CDR3 is TGTGCCAGCAGCGGGACAGGGGGCGATGGCTACACCTTC. This gives the protein CASSGTGGDGYTF.

This clonotype has only one observation. The chain is built from TRBV6-2 or TRBV6-3 and TRBJ2-1; 11 positions agree with TRBD2. Germline assignment: CDR1 MNHEY and CDR2 SVGEGT. The length of the CDR3 is 15 residues. The junction had 8 bases not matched to a gene; V was cut back by 6 bases and J by 7 bases. CDR3 sequence: CASRAIAGGRNEQFF. Here the CDR3 DNA reads TGTGCCAGCAGGGCTATAGCGGGGGGGCGGAATGAGCAGTTCTTC.

Many counts were recorded for this clonotype. This rearrangement joins TRBV20-1 to TRBJ2-1, with D perhaps given as TRBD1 or TRBD2 (5 bases each). Germline CDR1 is DFQATT and CDR2 is SNEGSKA (reference sequence). V was shortened by 4 bases and J by 8 bases, with 18 bases between the two germline ends. The CDR3 length is 14 residues. This chain's CDR3 is CSANWGNRRDEQFF. The DNA of the CDR3 is TGCAGTGCTAATTGGGGGAACCGGAGAGATGAGCAGTTCTTC.

This clonotype showed up many times. The gene calls are TRBV20-1 and TRBJ2-7; D may be TRBD2 (5 bases). The CDR3 spans 13 residues. Germline assignment: CDR1 DFQATT and CDR2 SNEGSKA (reference sequence). Between the trimmed V and J ends, which lost 2 bases and 5 bases, there was a span of 13 bases. CDR3 protein: CSARRTGFDEQYF. In DNA, the CDR3 is TGCAGTGCTAGAAGGACTGGTTTTGACGAGCAGTACTTC.

The chain employs TRBV11-2 and TRBJ2-7; 8 nucleotides line up with TRBD1. CDR3 length: 12 residues. The junction had 5 bases not matched to a gene; V was cut back by 6 bases and J by 7 bases. Looked up from germline, CDR1 is SGHAT and CDR2 is FQNNGV. The CDR3: CASRTTGGEQYF. CDR3 sequence (DNA): TGTGCCAGCAGAACTACAGGGGGAGAGCAGTACTTC. Combining the CDR3 with reference TRBV11-2 and TRBJ2-7 gives the whole variable domain EAGVAQSPRYKIIEKRQSVAFWCNPISGHATLYWYQQILGQGPKLLIQFQNNGVVDDSQLPKDRFSAERLKGVDSTLKIQPAKLEDSAVYLCASRTTGGEQYFGPGTRLTVT.

This clonotype was recorded many times. The chain employs TRBV18 and TRBJ2-1; 14 bases are shared with TRBD2. The CDR3 is 15 amino acids. V dropped 6 bases and J dropped 6; count of bases not matched to a gene: 4. Germline V lookup: CDR1 KGHSH, CDR2 LQKENI. The CDR3 DNA reads as TGTGCCAGCTCTACGACTAGCGGGGGGGGCAATGAGCAGTTCTTC. Translation: CASSTTSGGGNEQFF.

This clonotype turned up a few times. CDR3 sequence reads: CASSAQDGGPPELFF. CDR3 DNA: TGTGCCAGCAGCGCCCAGGACGGGGGTCCCCCGGAGCTGTTTTTT. The genes are TRBV5-4 and TRBJ2-2; D might be TRBD2 (6 bases). The V end was cut by 4 bases, the J end by 10 bases, with 20 bases between. The CDR3 length is 15 residues. Germline CDR1 is SGHNT and CDR2 is YYREEE (reference sequence).

As concerns this clonotype: This is likely an artifact of a read error, given a far larger clone one base away. J is TRBJ1-2 and V is TRBV28; D remains unclear. CDR1 and CDR2 (germline): MDHEN, SYDVKM. The V gene lost 8 bases and the J gene lost 8 bases, with 27 bases spanning the gap. This CDR3 region has 16 residues. The CDR3 sequence is CASSPPRTTSSPGYTF. The CDR3 DNA follows: TGTGCCAGCTCACCACCGAGAACGACATCCTCCCCCGGCTACACCTTC.

This clonotype has a count of ten or more. The gene calls are TRBV3-1 and TRBJ1-4; D is unresolved. Germline values: CDR1 LGHDT, CDR2 YNNKEL (reference sequence). V was shortened by 4 bases and J by 6 bases, with 9 bases between the two germline ends. This CDR3 has 13 residues. The CDR3 nucleotides read TGTGCCAGCAGCCGCGGGCGTGATGAAAAACTGTTTTTT. This gives the protein CASSRGRDEKLFF.

V usage is TRBV11-3 and J usage is TRBJ2-1, with a tentative D call TRBD2 (7 bases). The germline CDR1 and CDR2 sequences are SGHNT and YENEEA. Trimming removed 2 bases from V and 7 bases from J, with 15 bases in between. This CDR3 has 15 amino acids. The CDR3 reads CASSLNGGLGNEQFF. In DNA, the CDR3 is TGTGCCAGCAGCTTAAACGGGGGGCTCGGGAATGAGCAGTTCTTC.

Points on this clonotype: One base separates it from a far larger clone, so it is likely a read error. The chain couples TRBV6-2 or TRBV6-3 to TRBJ2-2; TRBD1 agrees at 8 bases. The V gene's germline CDR1 is MNHEY and CDR2 SVGEGT. This CDR3 has 14 residues. The CDR3 DNA reads TGTGCCAGCAGTGACTTGACAGGGGCCGGGGAGCTGCTTTTT. As protein: CASSDLTGAGELLF.

This clonotype was seen repeatedly, ten times or more. A single base separates this from a much larger clone, so it may be a read error. V gene TRBV3-1 combines with J gene TRBJ1-1; D is unresolved. The CDR3 runs to 14 residues. CDR1 and CDR2 (germline): LGHDT, YNNKEL (reference sequence). CDR3 amino acids: CAGSHTTSNTEAFF. CDR3 DNA: TGTGCCGGCAGCCATACGACATCGAACACTGAAGCTTTCTTT.